This record concerns one TCR beta chain sequence. What it binds is unknown. This sample stems from a study of cytomegalovirus exposure and HLA in healthy donors. Study outcomes and limitations: In a later analysis, TCR beta V- and J-gene trimming showed a link to a missense DCLRE1C variant.

CDR1 and CDR2 (germline): SGDLS, YYNGEE. The CDR3 sequence is 18 residues long. V gave up 2 bases and J gave up 5 bases; unmatched junction bases: 11. 13 Jbeta primers and 60 Vbeta primers were used for the PCR. The method was immunoSEQ multiplex PCR; TCRdb's version includes in-frame clones alone and lacks a portion of them. The sample has about 200,000 clones, about 78% seen once; the top ten hold less than 4.5%. The receptor was derived from a male donor in good health and CMV-seronegative. The V call is TRBV9, the J call TRBJ2-2; 11 bases are a match to TRBD2. The sequenced sample was PBMCs. CDR3 sequence reads: CASSVHSLAGVDTGELFF. In DNA, the CDR3 is TGTGCCAGCAGCGTTCACTCACTAGCGGGAGTAGATACCGGGGAGCTGTTTTTT.